One sample yielded the 15 T cell receptor beta chains listed below, sequenced in a study of cytomegalovirus exposure and HLA in healthy donors. It was with 60 Vbeta and 13 Jbeta primers that the PCR ran. This table comes from immunoSEQ multiplex PCR, and its TCRdb copy is limited to in-frame clones, with some not included. The sample has some 200,000 clones; 79% are singletons. Source material: PBMCs. These receptors were taken from a woman between 45 and 60 years old in good health and CMV-seronegative.

The rearrangement uses TRBV5-1 and TRBJ2-7, with D perhaps TRBD1 (6 bases). V was pared by 7 bases and J by 3 bases, with 20 bases between. Germline CDR1 and CDR2: SGHRS and YFSETQ. This CDR3 has 15 amino acids. The CDR3 reads CASAGTLRGSYEQYF. CDR3 DNA: TGCGCCAGCGCCGGGACACTTAGGGGAAGCTACGAGCAGTACTTC.

This clone occurred once. The chain carries TRBV7-9 and TRBJ1-3; the match to TRBD1 covers 9 bases. CDR3 length equals 16 residues. Germline loops: CDR1 SEHNR, CDR2 FQNEAQ (reference sequence). V dropped 5 bases and J dropped 0; count of bases not matched to a gene: 5. CDR3 DNA sequence: TGTGCCAGCAGCACCACAGGGGGCCACTCTGGAAACACCATATATTTT. As protein: CASSTTGGHSGNTIYF.

The V and J genes are TRBV28 and TRBJ1-6, with 9 bases identical to TRBD1. The junction had 9 bases not matched to a gene; V was cut back by 6 bases and J by 9 bases. This CDR3 region has 15 residues. Germline assignment: CDR1 MDHEN and CDR2 SYDVKM. The CDR3 DNA sequence: TGTGCCAGCAGCACGTCCGGGACAGGGACTTCACCCCTCCACTTT. It translates to CASSTSGTGTSPLHF. Combining the CDR3 with reference TRBV28 and TRBJ1-6 gives the whole variable domain DVKVTQSSRYLVKRTGEKVFLECVQDMDHENMFWYRQDPGLGLRLIYFSYDVKMKEKGDIPEGYSVSREKKERFSLILESASTNQTSMYLCASSTSGTGTSPLHFGNGTRLTVT.

The rearrangement links TRBV27 to TRBJ1-5; TRBD1 is a possible D gene (6 bases). V lost 6 bases to trimming and J lost 4 bases, with 10 bases between them. Looked up from germline, CDR1 is MNHEY and CDR2 is SMNVEV (reference sequence). The CDR3 covers 13 residues. Here the CDR3 reads CASRRTENQPQHF. The CDR3 DNA follows: TGTGCCAGCAGACGGACAGAAAATCAGCCCCAGCATTTT.

With regard to this clone: Distinct nucleotide sequences in the sample also encode this CDR3. This chain links TRBV6-5 with TRBJ1-6; 7 nucleotides line up with TRBD1. V lost 6 bases to trimming and J lost 7 bases; unmatched junction nucleotides: 9. Per germline, CDR1 MNHEY and CDR2 SVGAGI. The CDR3 sequence is 15 residues long. DNA for the CDR3: TGTGCCAGCAGAGACAGGGTTGGGGCCAATTCACCCCTCCACTTT. It is translated as CASRDRVGANSPLHF.

This chain joins TRBV7-9 and TRBJ2-1; 7 bases align to TRBD1. Germline V lookup: CDR1 SEHNR, CDR2 FQNEAQ (reference sequence). V lost 6 bases and J lost 0; bases outside the gene matches: 8. This CDR3 has 16 residues. DNA for the CDR3: TGTGCCAGCAGTTCACAGGGGACAAGCTCCTACAATGAGCAGTTCTTC. This codes for CASSSQGTSSYNEQFF.

The gene calls are TRBV7-2 and TRBJ2-1, with TRBD2 matching over 13 bases. V dropped 5 bases and J dropped 9; count of bases not matched to a gene: 4. The CDR3 spans 14 residues. Germline-derived CDR1 and CDR2 are SGHTA and FQGNSA. CDR3 protein: CASSRTSGSPEQFF. Written as DNA, the CDR3 is TGTGCCAGCAGCCGGACTAGCGGGAGTCCTGAGCAGTTCTTC.

The chain is built from TRBV28 and TRBJ2-7; unclear D gene. This CDR3 comprises 14 residues. CDR1 MDHEN and CDR2 SYDVKM come from the germline V gene. The V end lost 1 base, the J end lost 6 bases, and 13 bases lay between the germline ends. The CDR3 sequence is CASSLFPTNGEQYF. The CDR3 DNA reads TGTGCCAGCAGTTTATTCCCCACGAACGGCGAGCAGTACTTC.

The sample holds a few counts of this clone. This sequence joins TRBV28 and TRBJ2-7; 7 bases fit TRBD1. Losses at the gene ends were 6 bases for V and 6 bases for J; bases not matched to a gene: 17. In germline, CDR1 is MDHEN, CDR2 SYDVKM. The CDR3 is made up of 16 amino acids. CDR3 amino acids: CASRLSTGQATGEQYF. The CDR3, as DNA: TGTGCCAGCAGACTAAGTACCGGACAGGCCACGGGCGAGCAGTACTTC.

This clone was seen more than once but under ten times. The sample carries other DNA sequences with the same CDR3. CDR3 loop: CASSPSESSYNEQFF. The CDR3 DNA reads as TGTGCCAGCAGCCCTAGCGAGAGCTCCTACAATGAGCAGTTCTTC. This rearrangement joins TRBV7-9 to TRBJ2-1; possibly TRBD2 for D (6 bases). The CDR3 contains 15 residues. The V end was cut by 5 bases, the J end by 0 bases, with 11 bases between. The germline V gene encodes CDR1 SEHNR and CDR2 FQNEAQ (reference sequence).

The rearrangement links TRBV21-1 to TRBJ2-7; TRBD2, the D gene given by the table, was not confirmed from the DNA. TRBV21-1 has pseudogene status. The CDR3 is made up of 14 amino acids. In nucleotides, the CDR3 is TGTGCCAGCAGCAAATTGCGTCCCTATTACGAGCAGTACTTC. Translated: CASSKLRPYYEQYF.

The chain couples TRBV6-5 to TRBJ2-2, with D maybe TRBD2 (5 bases). The CDR3 spans 14 residues. V was trimmed by 0 bases and J by 6 bases, leaving 8 bases between them. Germline V gene lookup returns CDR1 MNHEY and CDR2 SVGAGI. The CDR3: CASSYSRAAGELFF. CDR3 nucleotides: TGTGCCAGCAGTTACTCGAGGGCGGCCGGGGAGCTGTTTTTT.

V and J are TRBV27 and TRBJ2-1, with 8 positions matching TRBD2. Germline values: CDR1 MNHEY, CDR2 SMNVEV (reference sequence). The CDR3 runs 18 residues. Germline trimming cut 6 bases from V and 3 bases from J; bases unmatched to any gene: 16. CDR3 bases: TGTGCCAGCAGCTTCTGGAGGGGGGTAGCGGGATTCTACAATGAGCAGTTCTTC. Translated: CASSFWRGVAGFYNEQFF.

V is TRBV15 and J is TRBJ1-4; weak D call: TRBD1 (5 bases). The CDR3 has 16 residues. CDR1 and CDR2 from the germline V gene are LNHNV and YYDKDF (reference sequence). Trimming took 3 bases from V and 4 from J, leaving 15 bases between them. CDR3 residues: CATSRNPGLLNEKLFF. CDR3 DNA: TGTGCCACCAGCAGGAACCCGGGACTGCTTAATGAAAAACTGTTTTTT. Filled out from reference TRBV15 and TRBJ1-4, the complete variable domain reads DAMVIQNPRYQVTQFGKPVTLSCSQTLNHNVMYWYQQKSSQAPKLLFHYYDKDFNNEADTPDNFQSRRPNTSFCFLDIRSPGLGDTAMYLCATSRNPGLLNEKLFFGSGTQLSVL.

There are a few counts of this clone. This chain uses TRBV7-2 with TRBJ2-7; D gene ambiguous. V gave up 0 bases and J gave up 8 bases, with 8 bases separating them. Germline V gene sequence: CDR1 SGHTA, CDR2 FQGNSA. The CDR3 runs to 12 residues. CDR3 protein: CASSLASDQQYF. CDR3 nucleotide sequence: TGTGCCAGCAGCTTAGCGAGTGATCAGCAGTACTTC.